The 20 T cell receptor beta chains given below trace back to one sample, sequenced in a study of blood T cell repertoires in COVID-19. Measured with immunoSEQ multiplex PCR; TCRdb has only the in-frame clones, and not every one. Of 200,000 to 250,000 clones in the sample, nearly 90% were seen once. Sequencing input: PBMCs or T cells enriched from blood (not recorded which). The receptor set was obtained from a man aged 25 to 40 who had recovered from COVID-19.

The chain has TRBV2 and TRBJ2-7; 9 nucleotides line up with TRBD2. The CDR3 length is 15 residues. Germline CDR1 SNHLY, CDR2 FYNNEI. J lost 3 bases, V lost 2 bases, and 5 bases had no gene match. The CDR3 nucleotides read TGTGCCAGCAGTGAATCGGGGACTAGCAACTACGAGCAGTACTTC. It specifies CASSESGTSNYEQYF.

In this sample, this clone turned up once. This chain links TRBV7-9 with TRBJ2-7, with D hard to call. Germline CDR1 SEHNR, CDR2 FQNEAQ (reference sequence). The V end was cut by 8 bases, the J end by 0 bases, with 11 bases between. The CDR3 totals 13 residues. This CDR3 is CASLAASSYEQYF. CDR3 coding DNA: TGTGCCAGCCTGGCCGCTAGCTCCTACGAGCAGTACTTC.

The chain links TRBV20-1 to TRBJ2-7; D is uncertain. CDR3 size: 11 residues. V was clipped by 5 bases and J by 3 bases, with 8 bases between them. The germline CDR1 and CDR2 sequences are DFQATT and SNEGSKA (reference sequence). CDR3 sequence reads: CSAPINYEQYF. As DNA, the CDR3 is TGCAGTGCTCCCATCAACTACGAGCAGTACTTC.

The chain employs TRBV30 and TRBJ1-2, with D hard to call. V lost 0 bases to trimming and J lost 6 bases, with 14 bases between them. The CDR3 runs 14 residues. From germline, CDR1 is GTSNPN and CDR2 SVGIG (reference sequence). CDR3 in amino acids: CAWSVPGEKDGYTF. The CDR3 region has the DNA TGTGCCTGGAGTGTACCCGGGGAGAAGGATGGCTACACCTTC. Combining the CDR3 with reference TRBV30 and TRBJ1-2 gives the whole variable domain SQTIHQWPATLVQPVGSPLSLECTVEGTSNPNLYWYRQAAGRGLQLLFYSVGIGQISSEVPQNLSASRPQDRQFILSSKKLLLSDSGFYLCAWSVPGEKDGYTFGSGTRLTVV.

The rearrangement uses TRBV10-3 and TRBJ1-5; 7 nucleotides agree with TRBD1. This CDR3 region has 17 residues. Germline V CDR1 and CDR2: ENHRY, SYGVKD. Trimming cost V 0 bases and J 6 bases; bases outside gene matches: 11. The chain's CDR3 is CAISESKQGIFGQPQHF. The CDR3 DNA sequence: TGTGCCATCAGTGAGTCGAAACAGGGGATATTTGGTCAGCCCCAGCATTTT.

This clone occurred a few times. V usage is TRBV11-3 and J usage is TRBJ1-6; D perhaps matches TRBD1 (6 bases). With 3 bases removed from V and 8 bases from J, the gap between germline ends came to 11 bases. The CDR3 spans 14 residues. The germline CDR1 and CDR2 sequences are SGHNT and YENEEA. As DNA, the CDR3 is TGTGCCAGCAGCTTCCGGGACATAGATTCACCCCTCCACTTT. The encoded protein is CASSFRDIDSPLHF.

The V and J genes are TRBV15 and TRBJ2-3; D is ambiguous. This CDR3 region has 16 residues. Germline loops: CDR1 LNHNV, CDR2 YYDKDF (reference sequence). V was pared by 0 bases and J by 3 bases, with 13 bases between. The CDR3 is CATSRDSFPRTDTQYF. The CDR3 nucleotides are TGTGCCACCAGCAGAGATAGTTTCCCGAGAACAGATACGCAGTATTTT.

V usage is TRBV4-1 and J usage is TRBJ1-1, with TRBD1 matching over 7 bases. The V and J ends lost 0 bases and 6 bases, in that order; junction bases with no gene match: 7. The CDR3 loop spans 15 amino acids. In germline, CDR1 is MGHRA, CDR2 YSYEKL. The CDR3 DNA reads TGCGCCAGCAGCCAAGATGACAGGGTGGACGCTGAAGCTTTCTTT. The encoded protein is CASSQDDRVDAEAFF.

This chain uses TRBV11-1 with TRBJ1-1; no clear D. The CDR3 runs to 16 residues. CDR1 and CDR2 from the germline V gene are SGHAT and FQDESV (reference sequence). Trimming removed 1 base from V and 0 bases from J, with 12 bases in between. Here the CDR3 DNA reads TGTGCCAGCAGCTTAGGGCGGCCCCTTATGAACACTGAAGCTTTCTTT. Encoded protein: CASSLGRPLMNTEAFF.

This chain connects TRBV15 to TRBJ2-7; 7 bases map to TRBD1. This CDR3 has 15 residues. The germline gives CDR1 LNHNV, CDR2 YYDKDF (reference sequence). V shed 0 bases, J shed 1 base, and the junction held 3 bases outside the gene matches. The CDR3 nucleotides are TGTGCCACCAGCAGAGACCAGGGGGTGTCCTACGAGCAGTACTTC. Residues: CATSRDQGVSYEQYF.

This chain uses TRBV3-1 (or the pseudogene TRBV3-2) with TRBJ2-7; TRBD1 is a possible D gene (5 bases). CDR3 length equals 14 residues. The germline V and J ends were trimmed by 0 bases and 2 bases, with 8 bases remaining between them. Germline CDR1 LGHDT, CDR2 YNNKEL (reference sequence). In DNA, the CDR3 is TGTGCCAGCAGCCAAGAGTGGGGCCCCTACGAGCAGTACTTC. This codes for CASSQEWGPYEQYF.

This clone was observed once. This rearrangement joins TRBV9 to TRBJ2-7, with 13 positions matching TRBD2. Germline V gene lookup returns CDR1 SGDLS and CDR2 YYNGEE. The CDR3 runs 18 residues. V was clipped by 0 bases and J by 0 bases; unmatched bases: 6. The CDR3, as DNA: TGTGCCAGCAGCGTAGGGGGGACTAGCGGGGCCTACTCCTACGAGCAGTACTTC. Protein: CASSVGGTSGAYSYEQYF.

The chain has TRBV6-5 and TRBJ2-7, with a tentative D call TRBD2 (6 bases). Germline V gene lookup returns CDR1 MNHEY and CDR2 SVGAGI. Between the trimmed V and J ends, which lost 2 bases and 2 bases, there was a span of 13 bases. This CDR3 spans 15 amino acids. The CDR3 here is CASSYAGTGAYEQYF. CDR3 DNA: TGTGCCAGCAGTTACGCCGGGACGGGAGCCTACGAGCAGTACTTC.

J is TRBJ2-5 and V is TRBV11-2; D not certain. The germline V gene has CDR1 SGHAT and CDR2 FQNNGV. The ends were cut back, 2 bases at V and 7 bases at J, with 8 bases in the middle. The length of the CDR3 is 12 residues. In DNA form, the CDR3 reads TGTGCCAGCAGCTTACGTAGCCGGACCCAGTACTTC. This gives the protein CASSLRSRTQYF.

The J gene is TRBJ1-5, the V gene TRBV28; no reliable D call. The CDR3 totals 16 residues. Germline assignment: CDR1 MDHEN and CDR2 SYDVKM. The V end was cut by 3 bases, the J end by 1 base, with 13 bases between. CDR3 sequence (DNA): TGTGCCAGCAGTTTGGTCGGGAGAAACAGCAATCAGCCCCAGCATTTT. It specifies CASSLVGRNSNQPQHF.

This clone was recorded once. The CDR3 DNA follows: TGTGCCAGCAGTTTATCGCCCGACAGGATCTACGAGCAGTACTTC. Amino acids: CASSLSPDRIYEQYF. V is TRBV27 and J is TRBJ2-7; possible D gene TRBD1, 6 bases. Germline assignment: CDR1 MNHEY and CDR2 SMNVEV (reference sequence). The V end lost 0 bases, the J end lost 3 bases, and 12 bases lay between the germline ends. This CDR3 comprises 15 residues.

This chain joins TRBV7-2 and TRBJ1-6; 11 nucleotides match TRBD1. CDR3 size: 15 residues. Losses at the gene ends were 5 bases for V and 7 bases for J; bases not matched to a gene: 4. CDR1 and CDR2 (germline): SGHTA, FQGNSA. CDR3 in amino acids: CASSAGTGGNSPLHF. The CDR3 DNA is TGTGCCAGCAGCGCTGGGACAGGGGGAAATTCACCCCTCCACTTT.

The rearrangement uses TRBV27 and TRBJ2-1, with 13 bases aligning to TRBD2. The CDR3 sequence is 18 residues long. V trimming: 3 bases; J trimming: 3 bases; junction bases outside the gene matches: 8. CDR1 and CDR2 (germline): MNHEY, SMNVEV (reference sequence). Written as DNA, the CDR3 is TGTGCCAGCAGTTTGGGACTAGCGGGGTTTGGTTTCTACAATGAGCAGTTCTTC. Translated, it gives CASSLGLAGFGFYNEQFF.

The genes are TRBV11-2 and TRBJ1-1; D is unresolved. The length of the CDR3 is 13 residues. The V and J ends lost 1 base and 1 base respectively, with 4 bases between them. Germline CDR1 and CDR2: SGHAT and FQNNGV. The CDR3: CASSLASNTEAFF. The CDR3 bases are TGTGCCAGCAGCTTAGCCTCGAACACTGAAGCTTTCTTT.

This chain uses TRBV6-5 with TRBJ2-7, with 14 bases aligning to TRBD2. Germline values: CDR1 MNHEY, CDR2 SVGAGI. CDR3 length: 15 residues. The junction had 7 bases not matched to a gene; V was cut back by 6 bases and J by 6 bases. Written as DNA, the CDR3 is TGTGCCAGCAGGCCGGGACTAGCGGGAGTCGGCGAGCAGTACTTC. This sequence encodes CASRPGLAGVGEQYF.